The following is a T cell receptor (beta chain) sequence with its context. This sample is part of a study of blood T cell repertoires in COVID-19. Across the whole study: Nucleic acid was either cDNA or gDNA, and it came from T cells, B-cell-depleted T cells, or PBMCs.

Trimming took off 7 bases at V and 4 bases at J, with 20 bases between the two ends. The V gene's germline CDR1 is SNHLY and CDR2 FYNNEI. This CDR3 region has 15 residues. Per the authors' pipeline: Reference gene primer amplification in the assay estimated nucleated cell counts. Some clones are missing from TCRdb's copy, which holds only in-frame ones; the method was immunoSEQ multiplex PCR. That table is the source of V, J and clone size, and D and trimming were worked out from the DNA. The sample includes about 59,000 clones, around nine tenths of them seen just once. The specimen was peripheral blood. The receptor was derived from a woman aged 80 or over with active COVID-19. The rearrangement links TRBV2 to TRBJ2-7, with D perhaps TRBD2 (6 bases). CDR3 loop: CASTSLRGDGYEQYF. DNA of the CDR3: TGTGCCAGCACCTCCTTACGCGGGGACGGATACGAGCAGTACTTC.